The rows below give T cell receptor beta chains drawn from one sample of a study of patients and donors after allogeneic stem cell transplantation. TCRdb itself ran the RT-PCR reads through MiXCR, one entry per CDR3 protein. The sample shows around 160,000 distinct CDR3 sequences, over 25% of them seen only once. Sequencing was carried out using blood, either unsorted or a sorted T cell fraction (not recorded which). All receptors derive from a human donor who was either an allogeneic HSCT recipient or a stem cell or donor lymphocyte infusion donor (not recorded which). It is not recorded whose cells these are; they may come from a transplant donor. Both conserved end residues are part of each CDR3. D genes are given only for firm matches. Some rows mark clone size as missing; the rest say once, few, many or name a class of expanded clone.

- | TRBJ2-7 | TRBV28 | - | TGTGCCAGCAGCCGCCGGGGGGCAGGCTACGAGCAGTACTTC | CASSRRGAGYEQYF
- | TRBJ2-7 | TRBV6-6 | - | TGTGCCAGCAGTCACGGGCGGTTCTCCTACGAGCAGTACTTC | CASSHGRFSYEQYF
- | TRBJ2-7 | TRBV20-1 | TRBD1 | TGCAGTGCTAGAAGCGGGACAGGGCCCTACGAGCAGTACTTC | CSARSGTGPYEQYF
few | TRBJ2-3 | TRBV29-1 | - | TGCAGCGTTGAGTCCTGGGATTCTGGCACAGATACGCAGTATTTT | CSVESWDSGTDTQYF
- | TRBJ2-5 | TRBV11-3 | - | TGTGCCAGCAGCTTAGCGGACAGTGCCCAAGAGACCCAGTACTTC | CASSLADSAQETQYF
- | TRBJ2-5 | TRBV24-1 | TRBD1 | TGTGCCACCAGTGAGGGACAGCCGATAGACCCGAGGGAGACCCAGTACTTC | CATSEGQPIDPRETQYF
many | TRBJ1-1 | TRBV7-2 | - | TGTGCCAGCAGCTCCCGGGGAAACACTGAAGCTTTCTTT | CASSSRGNTEAFF
few | TRBJ2-3 | TRBV5-4 | TRBD2 | TGTGCCAGCAGCTTCGGACTAGCTGCAGATACGCAGTATTTT | CASSFGLAADTQYF
- | TRBJ2-3 | TRBV7-2 | TRBD2 | TGTGCCAGCAGCTCCCGACTAGCGGGAGGCCATACGCAGTATTTT | CASSSRLAGGHTQYF
- | TRBJ2-7 | TRBV20-1 | TRBD1 | TGCAGTGCTGACAGGGACCCCAGCTCCTACGAGCAGTACTTC | CSADRDPSSYEQYF